The next 6 T cell receptor beta chains were all read from a single sample in a study of blood T cell repertoires in COVID-19. Generated by immunoSEQ multiplex PCR, the TCRdb table keeps only in-frame clones and is missing some. Here the sample spans 140,000 or so clones, roughly 89% being singletons. The source material was peripheral blood. Source of these receptors: a woman between 50 and 59 years old with acute or convalescent COVID-19.

The rearrangement joins TRBV9 to TRBJ1-6; D remains ambiguous. The germline V and J ends were trimmed by 3 bases and 10 bases, with 20 bases remaining between them. The germline CDR1 and CDR2 sequences are SGDLS and YYNGEE. The CDR3 is 16 residues long. The CDR3 DNA reads TGTGCCAGCAGCGAAAGACATACGAGCCTAAACTCACCCCTCCACTTT. Translation gives CASSERHTSLNSPLHF. Complete variable domain (other parts from reference TRBV9 and TRBJ1-6): DSGVTQTPKHLITATGQRVTLRCSPRSGDLSVYWYQQSLDQGLQFLIQYYNGEERAKGNILERFSAQQFPDLHSELNLSSLELGDSALYFCASSERHTSLNSPLHFGNGTRLTVT.

J is TRBJ1-3 and V is TRBV7-9; TRBD1 matches at 9 bases. V was pared by 6 bases and J by 3 bases, with 3 bases of the junction left unmatched. Germline V CDR1 and CDR2: SEHNR, FQNEAQ (reference sequence). The CDR3 runs 14 residues. CDR3 DNA: TGTGCCAGCAGGGGGACAGGGAGTGGAAACACCATATATTTT. Translated, it gives CASRGTGSGNTIYF. Filled out from reference TRBV7-9 and TRBJ1-3, the complete variable domain reads DTGVSQNPRHKITKRGQNVTFRCDPISEHNRLYWYRQTLGQGPEFLTYFQNEAQLEKSRLLSDRFSAERPKGSFSTLEIQRTEQGDSAMYLCASRGTGSGNTIYFGEGSWLTVV.

The chain uses TRBV3-1 (or the pseudogene TRBV3-2) and TRBJ2-5, with TRBD2 matching 7 bases. Germline-derived CDR1 and CDR2 are LGHDT and YNNKEL (reference sequence). This CDR3 is built from 16 residues. J lost 5 bases, V lost 0 bases, and 9 bases had no gene match. The CDR3 here is CASSQDLAGRAETQYF. The DNA of the CDR3 is TGTGCCAGCAGCCAAGATTTGGCAGGGAGGGCCGAGACCCAGTACTTC.

The chain combines TRBV30 with TRBJ2-7; 9 bases fit TRBD1. The germline CDR1 and CDR2 sequences are GTSNPN and SVGIG (reference sequence). V shed 2 bases and J 3 bases; nucleotides not matched to a gene: 2. This CDR3 is 13 amino acids long. The CDR3 region is CAWSTGQGYEQYF. CDR3 coding DNA: TGTGCCTGGAGTACGGGACAGGGCTACGAGCAGTACTTC.

This clone was seen more than once but under ten times. J is TRBJ2-7 and V is TRBV18; 8 bases fit TRBD1. J lost 6 bases, V lost 3 bases, and 1 base had no gene match. The CDR3 loop spans 12 amino acids. Germline V gene data show CDR1 as KGHSH and CDR2 as LQKENI. This chain's CDR3 is CASSPGQGEQYF. CDR3 nucleotide sequence: TGTGCCAGCTCACCTGGACAGGGCGAGCAGTACTTC.

V and J are TRBV7-3 and TRBJ2-7; maybe TRBD1 (6 bases). V lost 5 bases and J 6 bases, leaving 17 bases between the germline ends. Germline loops: CDR1 SGHTA, CDR2 FQGTGA. CDR3 length: 14 amino acids. Written as DNA, the CDR3 is TGTGCCAGCAGCCCTACAGGGAAAGGGCGCGAGCAGTACTTC. Amino acids: CASSPTGKGREQYF.